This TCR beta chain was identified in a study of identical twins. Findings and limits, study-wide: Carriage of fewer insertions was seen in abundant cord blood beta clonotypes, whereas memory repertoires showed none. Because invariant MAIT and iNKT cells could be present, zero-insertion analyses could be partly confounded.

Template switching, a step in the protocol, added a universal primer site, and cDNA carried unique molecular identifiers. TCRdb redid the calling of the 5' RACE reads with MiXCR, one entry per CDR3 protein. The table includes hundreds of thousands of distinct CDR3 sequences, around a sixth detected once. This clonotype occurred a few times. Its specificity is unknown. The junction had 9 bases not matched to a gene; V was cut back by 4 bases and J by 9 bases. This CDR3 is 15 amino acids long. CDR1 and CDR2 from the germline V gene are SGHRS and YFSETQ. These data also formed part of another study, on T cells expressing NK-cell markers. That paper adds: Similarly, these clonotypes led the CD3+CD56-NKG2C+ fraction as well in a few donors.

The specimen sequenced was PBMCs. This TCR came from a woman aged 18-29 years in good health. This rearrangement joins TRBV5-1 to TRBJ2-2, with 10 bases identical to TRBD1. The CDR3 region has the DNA TGCGCCAGCAGCGCAGGGACAGGGGCGCATCGGGAGCTGTTTTTT. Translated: CASSAGTGAHRELFF.